This T cell receptor (beta chain) was observed in a study of T cell responses to AZD1222 COVID-19 vaccine. Comments on this clone: Its antigen is unknown.

Profiled with immunoSEQ multiplex PCR; TCRdb holds only in-frame clones, not every one. The profile shows tens of thousands of clones, approximately 91% of them singletons. The CDR3 spans 15 residues. The trim removed 5 bases at V and 2 bases at J, leaving 4 bases unmatched. Germline V lookup: CDR1 SGHVS, CDR2 FQNEAQ. Overall study results and limits: In all cases, repertoires were sampled only after the peak T cell response. Donors skewed white British and female; clonal diversity was possibly underestimated.

The sample was peripheral blood, taken on day 0 of AZD1222 vaccination. The clonotype originates from an adult in good health. The chain carries TRBV7-8 and TRBJ2-1, with 9 positions matching TRBD2. CDR3 sequence reads: CASSRSGGPYNEQFF. The CDR3 DNA reads TGTGCCAGCAGCCGGAGCGGGGGGCCCTACAATGAGCAGTTCTTC.